A single sample gave rise to the 21 T cell receptor beta chains below, sequenced in a study of identifying expanded T cells in peripheral blood. Sequencing was performed with immunoSEQ multiplex PCR; in TCRdb, only in-frame clones are kept and a portion is missing. The repertoire holds under 150,000 clones, with around 88% as singletons. The sequencing sample was made of blood. The receptors here all came from a person aged 18 to 75 in good health.

The rearrangement links TRBV10-3 to TRBJ1-1; D is undetermined. CDR3 length equals 15 residues. V gave up 0 bases and J gave up 1 base, with 9 bases separating them. In germline, CDR1 is ENHRY, CDR2 SYGVKD. The CDR3 loop is CAISESHSSNTEAFF. The CDR3 DNA reads TGTGCCATCAGTGAGTCGCACAGCTCGAACACTGAAGCTTTCTTT.

This chain joins TRBV11-2 and TRBJ2-2; 9 bases are a match to TRBD2. V trimming: 1 base; J trimming: 1 base; junction bases outside the gene matches: 1. This CDR3 is built from 16 residues. Germline V gives CDR1 SGHAT, CDR2 FQNNGV. The CDR3 loop is CASSLGSGRNTGELFF. Written as DNA, the CDR3 is TGTGCCAGCAGCTTAGGTAGCGGGAGGAACACCGGGGAGCTGTTTTTT.

V and J are TRBV28 and TRBJ1-2; D gene uncertain. With 6 bases removed from V and 3 bases from J, the gap between germline ends came to 11 bases. Germline loops: CDR1 MDHEN, CDR2 SYDVKM. This CDR3 is built from 13 residues. The CDR3, as DNA: TGTGCCAGCAGCTCCGGTACAGACTATGGCTACACCTTC. Encoded protein: CASSSGTDYGYTF.

The chain uses TRBV6-5 and TRBJ2-2, with TRBD2 identical over 9 bases. The length of the CDR3 is 15 residues. V dropped 7 bases and J dropped 6; count of bases not matched to a gene: 9. Per germline, CDR1 MNHEY and CDR2 SVGAGI. The CDR3 DNA reads as TGTGCCAGCAACGATAGGCGGGGGGGCCCCGGGGAGCTGTTTTTT. It specifies CASNDRRGGPGELFF.

In regard to this clone: The sample carries other DNA sequences with the same CDR3. This chain links TRBV5-1 with TRBJ1-4, with 7 bases that match TRBD1. CDR1 and CDR2 (germline): SGHRS, YFSETQ. This CDR3 is 16 amino acids long. V gave up 3 bases and J gave up 0 bases; unmatched junction bases: 5. This chain's CDR3 is CASSSGTVATNEKLFF. Written as DNA, the CDR3 is TGCGCCAGCAGCTCCGGGACAGTTGCAACTAATGAAAAACTGTTTTTT.

The table lists this clone with a count of one. The rearrangement links TRBV19 to TRBJ2-7; 7 nucleotides align to TRBD2. The CDR3 runs 17 residues. Germline loops: CDR1 LNHDA, CDR2 SQIVND (reference sequence). V lost 5 bases to trimming and J lost 7 bases; unmatched junction nucleotides: 20. In nucleotides, the CDR3 is TGTGCCAGTAGTCCGGGGGGATCCCCCCAGGGCCCAAGAGAGCAGTACTTC. This codes for CASSPGGSPQGPREQYF.

The V call is TRBV5-1, the J call TRBJ1-4; TRBD1 matches at 7 bases. The V segment lost 3 bases and the J segment 5 bases; nucleotides outside the gene matches: 4. This CDR3 contains 14 residues. Germline assignment: CDR1 SGHRS and CDR2 YFSETQ. The DNA of the CDR3 is TGCGCCAGCAGCTCAAGGGGGCAGAATGAAAAACTGTTTTTT. This translates into CASSSRGQNEKLFF.

The chain carries TRBV9 and TRBJ1-2, with D unclear. Trimming took off 0 bases at V and 0 bases at J, with 9 bases between the two ends. There are 15 residues in the CDR3. The germline gives CDR1 SGDLS, CDR2 YYNGEE. The CDR3: CASSVARAPNYGYTF. The CDR3 DNA is TGTGCCAGCAGCGTAGCAAGAGCCCCTAACTATGGCTACACCTTC.

The J gene is TRBJ2-7, the V gene TRBV2; either TRBD1 or TRBD2 may fit D (6 bases each). V was shortened by 6 bases and J by 6 bases, with 12 bases between the two germline ends. CDR1 and CDR2 from the germline V gene are SNHLY and FYNNEI. This CDR3 contains 12 residues. CDR3 sequence (DNA): TGTGCCAGCAGGCGGGAAGGGGGCGAGCAGTACTTC. As protein: CASRREGGEQYF. Combining the CDR3 with reference TRBV2 and TRBJ2-7 gives the whole variable domain EPEVTQTPSHQVTQMGQEVILRCVPISNHLYFYWYRQILGQKVEFLVSFYNNEISEKSEIFDDQFSVERPDGSNFTLKIRSTKLEDSAMYFCASRREGGEQYFGPGTRLTVT.

The rearrangement joins TRBV30 to TRBJ1-4, with D unresolved. The CDR3 contains 11 residues. The V end lost 4 bases, the J end lost 8 bases, and 8 bases lay between the germline ends. The V gene's germline CDR1 is GTSNPN and CDR2 SVGIG (reference sequence). The DNA for the CDR3 is TGTGCCTGGAACCTGGGGGAAAAACTGTTTTTT. Translating it yields CAWNLGEKLFF. The full variable domain, its missing parts supplied by reference TRBV30 and TRBJ1-4, is SQTIHQWPATLVQPVGSPLSLECTVEGTSNPNLYWYRQAAGRGLQLLFYSVGIGQISSEVPQNLSASRPQDRQFILSSKKLLLSDSGFYLCAWNLGEKLFFGSGTQLSVL.

The CDR3 DNA is TGTGCCAGCAGCTTAGCGGTCAGGGTCGGAGAGACCCAGTACTTC. Translation: CASSLAVRVGETQYF. The J gene is TRBJ2-5, the V gene TRBV7-2; TRBD1 might be the D (5 bases). V dropped 0 bases and J dropped 4 bases, with 12 bases sitting between them. The CDR3 runs 15 residues. Germline assignment: CDR1 SGHTA and CDR2 FQGNSA.

V usage is TRBV6-5 and J usage is TRBJ2-1, with D perhaps assigned TRBD1 or TRBD2 (6 bases each). In germline, CDR1 is MNHEY, CDR2 SVGAGI. This CDR3 is built from 15 residues. The V end was cut by 6 bases, the J end by 1 base, with 13 bases between. The CDR3 loop is CASRIGGGSYNEQFF. The CDR3 DNA follows: TGTGCCAGCAGGATAGGAGGGGGTTCCTACAATGAGCAGTTCTTC.

The chain employs TRBV27 and TRBJ2-3, with 7 nucleotides matching TRBD2. CDR1 and CDR2 from the germline V gene are MNHEY and SMNVEV (reference sequence). CDR3 length: 17 amino acids. With V trimmed by 2 bases and J by 5 bases, 13 bases remained unmatched. As DNA, the CDR3 is TGTGCCAGCAGTTTAAGGTCTCTGGGGGAGGGAGTAGATACGCAGTATTTT. The encoded protein is CASSLRSLGEGVDTQYF.

The J gene is TRBJ1-5, the V gene TRBV6-6; tentatively, D is TRBD1 (5 bases). The CDR3 loop spans 16 amino acids. V lost 11 bases and J lost 0, with 20 bases in between. Germline V lookup: CDR1 MNHNY, CDR2 SVGAGI (reference sequence). The CDR3 bases are TGTGCCGGGGGTAAGATGAATGGGGATAGCAATCAGCCCCAGCATTTT. Protein sequence: CAGGKMNGDSNQPQHF.

The chain uses TRBV19 and TRBJ2-3; D not resolved. The CDR3 consists of 15 residues. V was trimmed by 4 bases and J by 2 bases, leaving 13 bases between them. Looked up from germline, CDR1 is LNHDA and CDR2 is SQIVND (reference sequence). CDR3 sequence (DNA): TGTGCCAGTAGTACGAGGACCAGCGTCACAGATACGCAGTATTTT. Translating gives CASSTRTSVTDTQYF.

The rearrangement links TRBV7-3 to TRBJ2-5, with 8 bases identical to TRBD2. There are 15 residues in the CDR3. The germline V gene has CDR1 SGHTA and CDR2 FQGTGA. The junction had 9 bases not matched to a gene; V was cut back by 4 bases and J by 5 bases. CDR3 protein: CASSYLPGRGETQYF. The CDR3 coding sequence is TGTGCCAGCAGCTATCTTCCCGGGAGGGGGGAGACCCAGTACTTC.

The gene calls are TRBV2 and TRBJ1-6, with TRBD1 identical over 8 bases. The CDR3 totals 13 residues. CDR1 is SNHLY and CDR2 is FYNNEI in the germline V gene. With 9 bases clipped from V and 8 bases from J, the junction kept 6 bases outside the gene matches. Here the CDR3 DNA reads TGTGCCAGTTCCGGACAGGGCGATTCACCCCTCCACTTT. This sequence encodes CASSGQGDSPLHF.

This clone came up a few times. This sequence joins TRBV10-2 and TRBJ1-5; possible D gene TRBD1, 5 bases. CDR1 is WSHSY and CDR2 is SAAADI in the germline V gene. The V gene lost 10 bases and the J gene lost 7 bases, with 20 bases spanning the gap. This CDR3 is 14 amino acids long. CDR3 DNA sequence: TGCGCCACCCATCCGGGGGGGGGAGGGCAGCCCCAGCATTTT. Its protein product is CATHPGGGGQPQHF.

The chain is built from TRBV2 and TRBJ2-1, with 8 nucleotides matching TRBD2. The ends lost 5 bases at V and 0 bases at J; junction bases unmatched: 12. The CDR3 sequence is 18 residues long. Germline values: CDR1 SNHLY, CDR2 FYNNEI. This CDR3 is CASSNILAGPSSYNEQFF. CDR3 sequence (DNA): TGTGCCAGCAGTAACATTTTAGCGGGGCCTAGCTCCTACAATGAGCAGTTCTTC.

This clone has just a few counts. The gene calls are TRBV11-3 and TRBJ2-2; D is possibly TRBD2 (7 bases). Per the germline V gene, CDR1 is SGHNT and CDR2 is YENEEA. Deletions cut 7 bases from V and 4 bases from J, with 19 bases between. The CDR3 totals 16 residues. The chain's CDR3 is CASTWGGAEGTGELFF. In DNA, the CDR3 is TGTGCCAGCACCTGGGGGGGCGCAGAGGGCACCGGGGAGCTGTTTTTT. The whole variable domain, remainder taken from reference TRBV11-3 and TRBJ2-2, is EAGVVQSPRYKIIEKKQPVAFWCNPISGHNTLYWYLQNLGQGPELLIRYENEEAVDDSQLPKDRFSAERLKGVDSTLKIQPAELGDSAVYLCASTWGGAEGTGELFFGEGSRLTVL.

This rearrangement joins TRBV5-6 to TRBJ1-1, with no clear D. Germline CDR1 reads SGHDT; CDR2 reads YYEEEE. V was clipped by 1 base and J by 0 bases, with 10 bases between them. CDR3 size: 15 residues. The CDR3 sequence: CASSLQDWMNTEAFF. As DNA, the CDR3 is TGTGCCAGCAGCTTGCAGGATTGGATGAACACTGAAGCTTTCTTT.